The 24 T cell receptor beta chains presented below share a single source sample, sequenced in a study of blood T cell repertoires in COVID-19. Sequencing was performed with immunoSEQ multiplex PCR; in TCRdb, only in-frame clones are kept and a portion is missing. The sample records over 90,000 clones, around 87% being singletons. Material: peripheral blood. These receptor sequences come from a man in his fifties or sixties with active or convalescent COVID-19.

The chain links TRBV7-2 to TRBJ2-7; D is possibly TRBD2 (5 bases). Trimming pared 1 base from V and 3 bases from J, leaving 10 bases between. The CDR3 sequence is 14 residues long. Looked up from germline, CDR1 is SGHTA and CDR2 is FQGNSA. The CDR3 reads CASSLVDSRYEQYF. The CDR3 nucleotides are TGTGCCAGCAGCTTAGTGGACTCACGCTACGAGCAGTACTTC.

The V and J genes are TRBV10-3 and TRBJ1-1, with D maybe TRBD1 (6 bases). Trimming left V 4 bases short and J 1 base short, with 13 bases between. This CDR3 is 15 amino acids long. Germline V lookup: CDR1 ENHRY, CDR2 SYGVKD. The CDR3 DNA reads TGTGCCATCAGTGTCTCAGGGGACCCGAACACTGAAGCTTTCTTT. This sequence encodes CAISVSGDPNTEAFF.

The CDR3 region has the DNA TGTGCCAGCAGCGCGCCCCCGGGACAGGGGGAAGGCTACACCTTC. Amino acids: CASSAPPGQGEGYTF. The chain carries TRBV9 and TRBJ1-2, with TRBD1 matching 11 bases. Trimming cost V 3 bases and J 8 bases; bases outside gene matches: 9. This CDR3 is built from 15 residues. CDR1 is SGDLS, CDR2 YYNGEE, per germline.

The chain joins TRBV21-1 to TRBJ1-4; TRBD1, the table's D call, lacks a check against the DNA. TRBV21-1 is noted as a pseudogene. The CDR3 has 13 residues. This CDR3 reads CATLIAANEKLFF. The DNA of the CDR3 is TGTGCCACCTTAATCGCAGCTAATGAAAAACTGTTTTTT.

This clone has just one count. CDR3 region: CASSLSDREVYEQYF. The CDR3 DNA sequence: TGTGCCAGCAGTTTATCGGACAGGGAGGTTTACGAGCAGTACTTC. The rearrangement uses TRBV7-2 and TRBJ2-7; 8 bases are shared with TRBD1. CDR1 SGHTA and CDR2 FQGNSA come from the germline V gene. The CDR3 totals 15 residues. V lost 6 bases to trimming and J lost 4 bases; unmatched junction nucleotides: 11.

This clone appeared once. The chain recombines TRBV13 with TRBJ2-7, with D perhaps TRBD2 (6 bases). Germline V gene sequence: CDR1 PRHDT, CDR2 FYEKMQ (reference sequence). Trimming removed 0 bases at V and 2 bases at J, with 11 bases between. The CDR3 contains 15 residues. The CDR3 DNA follows: TGTGCCAGCAGCTTAGGCTTAGCGGCTACCTACGAGCAGTACTTC. Translating it yields CASSLGLAATYEQYF.

The chain employs TRBV6-1 and TRBJ1-1; D gene uncertain. The germline V and J ends were trimmed by 3 bases and 4 bases, with 27 bases remaining between them. The CDR3 totals 19 residues. Germline CDR1 is MNHNS and CDR2 is SASEGT. The CDR3 protein is CASSEGRKSFQRMSTEAFF. In DNA form, the CDR3 reads TGTGCCAGCAGTGAGGGGAGAAAGAGCTTTCAGCGGATGTCCACTGAAGCTTTCTTT.

The rearrangement links TRBV24-1 to TRBJ2-1; no definite D call. Germline V CDR1 and CDR2: KGHDR, SFDVKD. The length of the CDR3 is 13 residues. Trimming took off 3 bases at V and 5 bases at J, with 7 bases between the two ends. CDR3 DNA sequence: TGTGCCACCAGTGATCCACCGGACAATGAGCAGTTCTTC. This sequence encodes CATSDPPDNEQFF.

The chain is built from TRBV9 and TRBJ1-1; the D gene is possibly TRBD1 (6 bases). Trimming took 6 bases from V and 5 from J, leaving 14 bases between them. This CDR3 spans 13 amino acids. Germline V lookup: CDR1 SGDLS, CDR2 YYNGEE. CDR3 residues: CASTRSTGTEAFF. CDR3 coding DNA: TGTGCCAGCACCCGTTCTACAGGGACTGAAGCTTTCTTT.

The genes are TRBV28 and TRBJ1-5; D is undetermined. The germline CDR1 and CDR2 sequences are MDHEN and SYDVKM. The V end lost 7 bases, the J end lost 5 bases, and 9 bases lay between the germline ends. CDR3 length: 12 residues. CDR3 protein: CASTGSDQPQHF. The CDR3 region has the DNA TGTGCCAGCACAGGAAGTGATCAGCCCCAGCATTTT.

V gene TRBV9 combines with J gene TRBJ2-3, with 8 bases aligning to TRBD2. V lost 4 bases and J lost 6; bases outside the gene matches: 7. Germline V CDR1 and CDR2: SGDLS, YYNGEE. The length of the CDR3 is 14 residues. The CDR3 nucleotides are TGTGCCAGCAGCCCGGGGGGGGGCGTTGATACGCAGTATTTT. Protein sequence: CASSPGGGVDTQYF.

The chain recombines TRBV15 with TRBJ1-2; the match to TRBD1 covers 9 bases. CDR1 is LNHNV, CDR2 YYDKDF, per germline (reference sequence). This CDR3 spans 15 amino acids. Unmatched junction bases numbered 6, after V lost 0 bases and J lost 7 bases. The CDR3 bases are TGTGCCACCAGCAGAGACCCAACAGGGGGCCGTGGCTACACCTTC. Protein sequence: CATSRDPTGGRGYTF. The whole variable domain, filled in from reference TRBV15 and TRBJ1-2, reads DAMVIQNPRYQVTQFGKPVTLSCSQTLNHNVMYWYQQKSSQAPKLLFHYYDKDFNNEADTPDNFQSRRPNTSFCFLDIRSPGLGDTAMYLCATSRDPTGGRGYTFGSGTRLTVV.

The V call is TRBV4-2, the J call TRBJ2-3, with 10 positions matching TRBD2. The germline V gene has CDR1 LGHNA and CDR2 YNFKEQ. Losses at the gene ends were 2 bases for V and 0 bases for J; bases not matched to a gene: 2. The CDR3 length is 16 residues. CDR3 in amino acids: CASSQTGLASTDTQYF. CDR3 DNA sequence: TGTGCCAGCAGCCAAACGGGACTAGCGAGCACAGATACGCAGTATTTT.

The chain uses TRBV6-1 and TRBJ2-5; D is undetermined. The CDR3 extends over 13 amino acids. The V end lost 1 base, the J end lost 5 bases, and 8 bases lay between the germline ends. The germline V gene encodes CDR1 MNHNS and CDR2 SASEGT. CDR3 DNA: TGTGCCAGCAGTGAAGGAGTCAGGGAGACCCAGTACTTC. Its translation is CASSEGVRETQYF.

The chain combines TRBV6-5 with TRBJ1-2; D remains ambiguous. The CDR3 covers 12 residues. Trimming removed 4 bases from V and 8 bases from J, with 11 bases in between. CDR1 and CDR2 (germline): MNHEY, SVGAGI. The CDR3 coding sequence is TGTGCCAGCAGTTCCCTGACGGGAGGCTACACCTTC. This encodes CASSSLTGGYTF.

There are a few counts of this clone. The identical CDR3 is also encoded by other nucleotide sequences in the sample. The rearrangement uses TRBV6-1 and TRBJ1-2; 8 nucleotides match TRBD1. The CDR3 contains 14 residues. Germline CDR1 is MNHNS and CDR2 is SASEGT. V trimming: 3 bases; J trimming: 3 bases; junction bases outside the gene matches: 3. The CDR3 nucleotides are TGTGCCAGCAGTGAGGACAGGGAGGACTATGGCTACACCTTC. This encodes CASSEDREDYGYTF.

The chain couples TRBV10-1 to TRBJ1-4; the match to TRBD1 covers 7 bases. The CDR3 extends over 15 amino acids. Germline V gives CDR1 WNHNN, CDR2 SYGVQD (reference sequence). With V trimmed by 5 bases and J by 6 bases, 9 bases remained unmatched. The CDR3: CASSPGTEVYEKLFF. The DNA for the CDR3 is TGCGCCAGCAGTCCTGGGACAGAGGTGTATGAAAAACTGTTTTTT.

This chain joins TRBV12-3 or TRBV12-4 and TRBJ1-1; D might be TRBD1 (6 bases). The CDR3 covers 13 residues. Trimming removed 7 bases at V and 0 bases at J, with 9 bases between. The CDR3 loop reads CASKQGVNTEAFF. In DNA form, the CDR3 reads TGTGCCAGCAAACAGGGAGTGAACACTGAAGCTTTCTTT.

The chain links TRBV28 to TRBJ2-3; 8 bases are a match to TRBD1. The CDR3 totals 13 residues. Germline CDR1 and CDR2: MDHEN and SYDVKM. The V gene end was trimmed by 5 bases and the J gene end by 4 bases; junction bases not matched to a gene: 2. As DNA, the CDR3 is TGTGCCAGCAGTGACAGGGGTCCAGATACGCAGTATTTT. Translation: CASSDRGPDTQYF. The variable domain in full, completed from reference TRBV28 and TRBJ2-3, reads DVKVTQSSRYLVKRTGEKVFLECVQDMDHENMFWYRQDPGLGLRLIYFSYDVKMKEKGDIPEGYSVSREKKERFSLILESASTNQTSMYLCASSDRGPDTQYFGPGTRLTVL.

V gene TRBV4-3 combines with J gene TRBJ1-4; 8 bases agree with TRBD1. The CDR3 runs 14 residues. The V gene's germline CDR1 is LGHNA and CDR2 YSLEER. V gave up 4 bases and J gave up 6 bases; unmatched junction bases: 4. Written as DNA, the CDR3 is TGCGCCAGCAGCCCGACAGGGGACTATGAAAAACTGTTTTTT. Protein sequence: CASSPTGDYEKLFF.

This clone was detected a few times. CDR3 sequence (DNA): TGCGCCAGCAGTAGGAGGTCCTCCTACGAGCAGTACTTC. Its protein is CASSRRSSYEQYF. The chain has TRBV5-1 and TRBJ2-7, with a tentative D call TRBD2 (5 bases). The CDR3 length is 13 residues. From germline, CDR1 is SGHRS and CDR2 YFSETQ. Trimming cost V 5 bases and J 0 bases, with 9 bases left between them. The full variable domain, with the rest looked up from reference TRBV5-1 and TRBJ2-7, is KAGVTQTPRYLIKTRGQQVTLSCSPISGHRSVSWYQQTPGQGLQFLFEYFSETQRNKGNFPGRFSGRQFSNSRSEMNVSTLELGDSALYLCASSRRSSYEQYFGPGTRLTVT.

This clone was seen a single time. CDR3 in DNA: TGCGCCAGCAGTGAATCCAGGGACACTGAAGCTTTCTTT. It yields the protein CASSESRDTEAFF. The chain joins TRBV10-1 to TRBJ1-1; D is possibly TRBD1 (5 bases). CDR3 length: 13 residues. Trimming pared 3 bases from V and 3 bases from J, leaving 8 bases between. Germline-derived CDR1 and CDR2 are WNHNN and SYGVQD (reference sequence).

This rearrangement joins TRBV19 to TRBJ1-5; TRBD1 matches at 8 bases. Per the germline V gene, CDR1 is LNHDA and CDR2 is SQIVND (reference sequence). Trimming at V came to 8 bases and at J to 2 bases, leaving 5 bases not matched to a gene. This CDR3 comprises 14 residues. DNA of the CDR3: TGTGCCAGTGCGGACAGGGTGGGCAATCAGCCCCAGCATTTT. This encodes CASADRVGNQPQHF.

Only one count was recorded for this clone. The V and J genes are TRBV6-5 and TRBJ2-5; 7 bases map to TRBD2. V shed 5 bases, J shed 1 base, and the junction held 4 bases outside the gene matches. The CDR3 runs 14 residues. Germline V lookup: CDR1 MNHEY, CDR2 SVGAGI. The CDR3 DNA reads as TGTGCCAGCAGTCCGACTAGCCTCCAAGAGACCCAGTACTTC. Its translation: CASSPTSLQETQYF.